This T cell receptor (beta chain) was found in a study of T cell responses to AZD1222 COVID-19 vaccine. General observations from the study: Vaccine-related CD4 TCRs covered spike, predominating at 160-218 and 743-854.

As regards this clone: No antigen is known for it.

V was shortened by 2 bases and J by 5 bases, with 10 bases between the two germline ends. The germline V gene encodes CDR1 SGDLS and CDR2 YYNGEE. This CDR3 comprises 13 residues. Clones were sequenced by immunoSEQ multiplex PCR, and TCRdb holds only the in-frame ones, with some missing. The sample has 35,000 to 45,000 clones, 80% seen once; the top ten hold about 4.3%. This clonotype was sampled from an adult in good health. This material consisted of peripheral blood, taken on day 0 of AZD1222 vaccination. V usage is TRBV9 and J usage is TRBJ1-1; D may be TRBD1 (5 bases). CDR3 sequence reads: CASSVTEGTEAFF. As DNA, the CDR3 is TGTGCCAGCAGCGTGACAGAGGGGACTGAAGCTTTCTTT.